The 5 T cell receptor beta chains below come from one sample, sequenced in a study of shared clonotypes between healthy human individuals. Only in-frame clones appear in the TCRdb table, and some are missing; sequencing was by immunoSEQ multiplex PCR. The repertoire holds about 470,000 clones, with 70% to 80% as singletons. Sample: PBMCs. The source is a woman in her thirties or forties in good health. Some clones in this sample may be carry-over from other donors' samples.

This clone came up a few times. The chain joins TRBV5-1 to TRBJ2-2; D not resolved. There are 14 residues in the CDR3. Germline loops: CDR1 SGHRS, CDR2 YFSETQ. The V end lost 0 bases, the J end lost 7 bases, and 10 bases lay between the germline ends. The CDR3 nucleotides read TGCGCCAGCAGCTTGGGGTTGCAGGTCGGGGAGCTGTTTTTT. Protein: CASSLGLQVGELFF.

This chain uses TRBV19 with TRBJ1-4; 7 nucleotides line up with TRBD1. Germline V gene sequence: CDR1 LNHDA, CDR2 SQIVND (reference sequence). The CDR3 runs to 16 residues. V lost 6 bases, J lost 3 bases, and 10 bases stayed unmatched. CDR3 DNA: TGTGCCAGTAGCCCTCACGAGACAGGGCCTAATGAAAAACTGTTTTTT. Translation: CASSPHETGPNEKLFF.

The chain joins TRBV6-1 to TRBJ2-7, with D possibly called TRBD1 or TRBD2 (6 bases each). The CDR3 consists of 14 residues. Trimming left V 4 bases short and J 6 bases short, with 16 bases between. Germline V gene data show CDR1 as MNHNS and CDR2 as SASEGT. Here the CDR3 DNA reads TGTGCCAGCAGTGGACAGGAGGGATTTCTCGAGCAGTACTTC. This translates into CASSGQEGFLEQYF.

The V and J genes are TRBV15 and TRBJ2-6; D is unresolved. The CDR3 is made up of 17 amino acids. Trimming took 1 base from V and 0 from J, leaving 10 bases between them. Per the germline V gene, CDR1 is LNHNV and CDR2 is YYDKDF (reference sequence). The CDR3 bases are TGTGCCACCAGCAGAGGCACCGTCCTCTCTGGGGCCAACGTCCTGACTTTC. Its protein product is CATSRGTVLSGANVLTF.

The rearrangement joins TRBV6-1 to TRBJ1-2; D unclear. This CDR3 has 13 residues. Trimming took 2 bases from V and 2 from J, leaving 6 bases between them. Germline CDR1 and CDR2: MNHNS and SASEGT. CDR3 region: CASSEYSNYGYTF. CDR3 DNA: TGTGCCAGCAGTGAATACTCCAACTATGGCTACACCTTC.